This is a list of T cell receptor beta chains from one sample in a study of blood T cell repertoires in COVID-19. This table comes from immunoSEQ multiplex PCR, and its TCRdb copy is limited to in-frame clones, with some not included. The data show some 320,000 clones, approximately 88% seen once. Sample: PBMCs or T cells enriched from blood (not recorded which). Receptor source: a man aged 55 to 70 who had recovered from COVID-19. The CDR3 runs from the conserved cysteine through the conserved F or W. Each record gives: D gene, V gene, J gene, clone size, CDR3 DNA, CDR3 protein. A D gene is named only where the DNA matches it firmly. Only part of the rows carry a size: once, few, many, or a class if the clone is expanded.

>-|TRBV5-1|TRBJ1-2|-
TGCGCCAGCAGCTTGGCCGGCGGGGTTAACTATGGCTACACCTTC
CASSLAGGVNYGYTF
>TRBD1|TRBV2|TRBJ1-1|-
TGTGCCAGAGCCCAGACAGGGTCTATGTCTGAAGCTTTCTTT
CARAQTGSMSEAFF
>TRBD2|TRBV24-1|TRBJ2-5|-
TGTGCCACCAGTGATCCCGGGACTAGCGGAGAGACCCAGTACTTC
CATSDPGTSGETQYF
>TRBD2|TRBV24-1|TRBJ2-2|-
TGTGCCACCAGTGATGCGGTACTAGCGGGAGTGGCCGGGGAGCTGTTTTTT
CATSDAVLAGVAGELFF
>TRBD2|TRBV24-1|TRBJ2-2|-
TGTGCCACCAGGGGACTAGCTGGGGAGCTGTTTTTT
CATRGLAGELFF
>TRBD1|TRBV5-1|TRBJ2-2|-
TGCGCCAGCAGCTTAGGGACAGGGGGCACCGGGGAGCTGTTTTTT
CASSLGTGGTGELFF
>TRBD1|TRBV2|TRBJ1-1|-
TGTGCCAGCAGCGAACAGGGGGCGCCCACTGAAGCTTTCTTT
CASSEQGAPTEAFF
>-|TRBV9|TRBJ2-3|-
TGTGCCAGCAGCGTAGGAGTTAGCCCCCTAATGACAGATACGCAGTATTTT
CASSVGVSPLMTDTQYF
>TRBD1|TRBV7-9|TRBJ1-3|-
TGTGCCAGCAGCTTAGAAGGGGGCCCTGGAAACACCATATATTTT
CASSLEGGPGNTIYF
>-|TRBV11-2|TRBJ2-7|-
TGTGCCAGCAGCCCCTCGCGTGACTCCTACGAGCAGTACTTC
CASSPSRDSYEQYF
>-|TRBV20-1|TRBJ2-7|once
TGCAGCACCTATCAGCGATACGAGCAGTACTTC
CSTYQRYEQYF
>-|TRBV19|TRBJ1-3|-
TGTGCCAGTAGTATGAAACTCTCGTTGAGCTCTGGAAACACCATATATTTT
CASSMKLSLSSGNTIYF
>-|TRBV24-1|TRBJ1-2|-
TGTGCCACCAGTGATTTCGGGCTGGGAGACTACACCTTC
CATSDFGLGDYTF
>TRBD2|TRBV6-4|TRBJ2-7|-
TGTGCCAGCAGTGCCTCTTGGGCTAGCGGTAGCTCCTACGAGCAGTACTTC
CASSASWASGSSYEQYF
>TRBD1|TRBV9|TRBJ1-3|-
TGTGCCAGCAGCTCAGGGGACAGGGGAAACACCATATATTTT
CASSSGDRGNTIYF
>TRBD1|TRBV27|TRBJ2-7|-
TGTGCCAGCAGTCGTACCGGGACAGGGGGCTACGAGCAGTACTTC
CASSRTGTGGYEQYF
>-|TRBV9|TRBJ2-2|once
TGTGCCAGCAGCGTCGGAGGCGGGGCCGGATTCACCGGGGAGCTGTTTTTT
CASSVGGGAGFTGELFF
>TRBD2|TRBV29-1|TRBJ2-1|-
TGCAGCGTTGACGGACTAGCGGGAGTCTCCTACAATGAGCAGTTCTTC
CSVDGLAGVSYNEQFF
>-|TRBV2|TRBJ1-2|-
TGTGCCAGCACTCGTAGTGAAGCTAACTATGGCTACACCTTC
CASTRSEANYGYTF
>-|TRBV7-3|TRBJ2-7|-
TGTGCCAGCAGCCCGTCCGGCGGGAATCTCTACGAGCAGTACTTC
CASSPSGGNLYEQYF
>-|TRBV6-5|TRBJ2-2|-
TGTGCCAGCAGTTACTCAGGCAGGGCGAACACCGGGGAGCTGTTTTTT
CASSYSGRANTGELFF
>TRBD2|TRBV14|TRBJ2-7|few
TGTGCCAGCAGCCAAGAACGCGGGAGGGCCAGGCAGTACTTC
CASSQERGRARQYF
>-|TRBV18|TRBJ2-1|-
TGTGCCAGCTCACCTGCCGGGACTGTCAAAAACAATGAGCAGTTCTTC
CASSPAGTVKNNEQFF
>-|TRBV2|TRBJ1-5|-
TGTGCCAGCAGCGCCTACCGGTATCAGCCCCAGCATTTT
CASSAYRYQPQHF
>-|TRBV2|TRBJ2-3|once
TGTGCCAGCAGCACATTCACAGATACGCAGTATTTT
CASSTFTDTQYF
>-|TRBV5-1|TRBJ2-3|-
TGCGCCAGCAGCTTAGCGTCCCAAATTCCAGATACGCAGTATTTT
CASSLASQIPDTQYF
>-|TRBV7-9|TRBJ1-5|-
TGTGCCAGCGGTGCGGGGGCAGGTCAGCCCCAGCATTTT
CASGAGAGQPQHF
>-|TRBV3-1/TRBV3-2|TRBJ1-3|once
TGTGCCAGCAGCCGGACAAGGGGACTAGGCACCATATATTTT
CASSRTRGLGTIYF
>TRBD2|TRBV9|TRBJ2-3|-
TGTGCCAGCAGCGTAGGGGCTAGCGGGAGTACAGATACGCAGTATTTT
CASSVGASGSTDTQYF
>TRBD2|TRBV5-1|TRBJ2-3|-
TGCGCCAGCAGCTTGGTAGGCGGGAGAAGCTCAGATACGCAGTATTTT
CASSLVGGRSSDTQYF
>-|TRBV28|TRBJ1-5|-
TGTGCCAGCAGTACCCCGGGTTCGAGTCAGCCCCAGCATTTT
CASSTPGSSQPQHF
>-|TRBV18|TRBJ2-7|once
TGTGCCAGCTCACCGGCCGACTCCTACGAGCAGTACTTC
CASSPADSYEQYF
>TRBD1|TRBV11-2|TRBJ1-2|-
TGTGCCAGCAGCGGGGGGACAGGGGCTTACTATGGCTACACCTTC
CASSGGTGAYYGYTF
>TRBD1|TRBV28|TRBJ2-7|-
TGTGCCTCCACCGGGACAGGGGCTTACTACGAGCAGTACTTC
CASTGTGAYYEQYF
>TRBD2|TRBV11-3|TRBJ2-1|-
TGTGCCAGCAGCTTATCAGGACTAGCGGACAATGAGCAGTTCTTC
CASSLSGLADNEQFF
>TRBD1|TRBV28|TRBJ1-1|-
TGTGCCAGCAGTCTCAGGGGGCGGAAGGCCATGAACACTGAAGCTTTCTTT
CASSLRGRKAMNTEAFF
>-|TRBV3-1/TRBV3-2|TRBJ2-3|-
TGTGCCAGCAGCCAAACCACTAGCACCCGCACAGATACGCAGTATTTT
CASSQTTSTRTDTQYF
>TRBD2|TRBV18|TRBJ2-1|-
TGTGCCAGCTCACCTTGGACTAGCGGCGACAATGAGCAGTTCTTC
CASSPWTSGDNEQFF
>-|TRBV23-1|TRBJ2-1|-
TGCGCCAGCAGTCCGCCCGCTTATAACAGGGTAGGCGACAATGAGCAGTTCTTC
CASSPPAYNRVGDNEQFF
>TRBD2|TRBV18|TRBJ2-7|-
TGTGCCAGCTCAATAGCGGGAGGGCCTGTGTACGAGCAGTACTTC
CASSIAGGPVYEQYF
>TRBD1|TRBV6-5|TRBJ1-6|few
TGTGCCAGCAGGCCGGGTGGGACAGATAATTCACCCCTCCACTTT
CASRPGGTDNSPLHF
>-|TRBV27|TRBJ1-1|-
TGTGCCACCGCTCCATTCCCGGGGTTATTCACTGAAGCTTTCTTT
CATAPFPGLFTEAFF
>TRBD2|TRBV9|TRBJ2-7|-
TGTGCCAGCAGCGTAGCGGCTAGCGGAAACGCTTACGAGCAGTACTTC
CASSVAASGNAYEQYF
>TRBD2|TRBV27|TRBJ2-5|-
TGTGCCAGCAGGTTAGCGGGAGGGGAAGAGACCCAGTACTTC
CASRLAGGEETQYF
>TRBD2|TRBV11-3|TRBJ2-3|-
TGTGCCAGCAGCTTAGAGGGAGGGGAAGATACGCAGTATTTT
CASSLEGGEDTQYF
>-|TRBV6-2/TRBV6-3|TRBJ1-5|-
TGTGCCAGCAGTTACTGGGGCAGGGGCACTCAGCCCCAGCATTTT
CASSYWGRGTQPQHF
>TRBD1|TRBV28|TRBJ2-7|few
TGTGCCAGCAGTCTATCCGGGACAGGGTTCATTGGCGAGCAGTACTTC
CASSLSGTGFIGEQYF
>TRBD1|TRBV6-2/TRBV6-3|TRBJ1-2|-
TGTGCCAGCAGCTACTCCGGGACAGGGGTGGATGGCTACACCTTC
CASSYSGTGVDGYTF
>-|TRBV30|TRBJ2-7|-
TGTGCCTGGAAGGGGACTGGGCGGACGTCCGAGCAGCACTTC
CAWKGTGRTSEQHF
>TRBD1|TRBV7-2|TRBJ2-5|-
TGTGCCAGCAGCGGCAGACAGGGGTTGGAGACCCAGTACTTC
CASSGRQGLETQYF
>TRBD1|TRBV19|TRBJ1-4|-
TGTGCCAGTCCCCGAGGACAGGGCGGAATTAGTGAAAAACTGTTTTTT
CASPRGQGGISEKLFF